One sample yielded the 18 T cell receptor beta chains listed below, sequenced in a study of T cell repertoires in cytomegalovirus infection. In TCRdb, the reads were re-called with MiXCR into one record per CDR3 protein. The sample lists 750,000 to 900,000 distinct CDR3 sequences; roughly 28% were seen once. Antigen specificity for these receptors is unknown. This material consisted of cultured CD8+ T cells from PBMCs, taken from culture after CMV antigen stimulation. All receptors derive from a human donor in good health (CMV status not recorded). Some clones in this sample may be carry-over from other donors' samples.

J is TRBJ2-7 and V is TRBV4-1; TRBD1 might be the D (6 bases). Germline V lookup: CDR1 MGHRA, CDR2 YSYEKL. This CDR3 has 14 amino acids. Trimming shortened V by 1 base and J by 3 bases, and 10 bases separated the two germline ends. CDR3 bases: TGCGCCAGCAGCCAAGGCCAGGGGAACTACGAGCAGTACTTC. This gives the protein CASSQGQGNYEQYF.

The rearrangement joins TRBV7-9 to TRBJ2-7, with 9 bases identical to TRBD1. Germline V gene lookup returns CDR1 SEHNR and CDR2 FQNEAQ (reference sequence). V shed 5 bases and J 6 bases; nucleotides not matched to a gene: 20. The CDR3 length is 18 residues. CDR3 in amino acids: CASSPWGGGQGLPGEQYF. CDR3 nucleotides: TGTGCCAGCAGCCCCTGGGGAGGGGGACAGGGTCTTCCGGGCGAGCAGTACTTC.

Only a few counts were recorded for this clonotype. The genes are TRBV7-6 and TRBJ2-2; tentatively, D is TRBD2 (7 bases). The CDR3 totals 15 residues. CDR1 SGHVS and CDR2 FNYEAQ come from the germline V gene. V shed 4 bases and J shed 6 bases, with 15 bases lying between them. This CDR3 reads CASSSSGGTSGELFF. CDR3 DNA: TGTGCCAGCAGCTCCTCCGGGGGGACATCCGGGGAGCTGTTTTTT.

The chain carries TRBV2 and TRBJ2-7, with D unclear. This CDR3 comprises 11 residues. Germline V CDR1 and CDR2: SNHLY, FYNNEI. Trimming stripped 9 bases from V and 6 bases from J, with 12 bases between. CDR3: CASAGRGEQYV. CDR3 nucleotides: TGTGCCAGTGCAGGTCGTGGCGAGCAGTACGTC.

This clonotype was observed at least ten times. V gene TRBV7-8 combines with J gene TRBJ1-3; TRBD1 might be the D (5 bases). The germline V gene has CDR1 SGHVS and CDR2 FQNEAQ. This CDR3 has 16 residues. The V end was cut by 2 bases, the J end by 0 bases, with 11 bases between. Here the CDR3 reads CASSLNGGFSGNTIYF. The CDR3 region has the DNA TGTGCCAGCAGCTTAAATGGGGGATTCTCTGGAAACACCATATATTTT.

The chain links TRBV12-3 or TRBV12-4 to TRBJ2-1, with TRBD2 as a possible D gene (7 bases). V was clipped by 6 bases and J by 4 bases, with 13 bases between them. The CDR3 is 14 amino acids. In DNA, the CDR3 is TGTGCCAGCAGGCCGGGGGGCCCATACAATGAGCAGTTCTTC. Encoded protein: CASRPGGPYNEQFF.

This clonotype was counted a single time. The chain couples TRBV2 to TRBJ2-4; D may be TRBD2 (6 bases). Per the germline V gene, CDR1 is SNHLY and CDR2 is FYNNEI. The CDR3 sequence is 15 residues long. V lost 6 bases and J lost 0, with 12 bases in between. For the CDR3, the DNA is TGTGCCAGCAGGATCACGGGACTAGCCAAAAACATTCAGTACTTC. Translation gives CASRITGLAKNIQYF.

At least ten counts were recorded for this clonotype. This chain uses TRBV7-2 with TRBJ2-3, with 10 bases identical to TRBD2. This CDR3 is built from 17 residues. The germline V gene has CDR1 SGHTA and CDR2 FQGNSA. After removal of 0 bases from V and 1 base from J, the junction contained 4 bases not matched to a gene. As DNA, the CDR3 is TGTGCCAGCAGCTTAGCGGTAGCGGGGGGCGGCACAGATACGCAGTATTTT. This encodes CASSLAVAGGGTDTQYF.

A few counts support this clonotype. The chain is built from TRBV7-2 and TRBJ2-6, with D tentatively TRBD1 (6 bases). Germline V gene data show CDR1 as SGHTA and CDR2 as FQGNSA. The V end lost 4 bases, the J end lost 0 bases, and 16 bases lay between the germline ends. This CDR3 comprises 18 residues. DNA for the CDR3: TGTGCCAGCAGCTCCTCTTACAGGGCACTCTCTGGGGCCAACGTCCTGACTTTC. Translating it yields CASSSSYRALSGANVLTF.

This clonotype was observed many times. The CDR3 sequence: CASSTNTNLAGAGDTQYF. Here the CDR3 DNA reads TGTGCCAGCAGCACAAATACTAATCTAGCGGGGGCTGGAGATACGCAGTATTTT. The J gene is TRBJ2-3, the V gene TRBV7-2, with TRBD2 identical over 10 bases. The V gene's germline CDR1 is SGHTA and CDR2 FQGNSA. This CDR3 has 18 residues. The V gene end was trimmed by 5 bases and the J gene end by 5 bases; junction bases not matched to a gene: 16. The variable domain in full, completed from reference TRBV7-2 and TRBJ2-3, reads GAGVSQSPSNKVTEKGKDVELRCDPISGHTALYWYRQSLGQGLEFLIYFQGNSAPDKSGLPSDRFSAERTGGSVSTLTIQRTQQEDSAVYLCASSTNTNLAGAGDTQYFGPGTRLTVL.

This clonotype was detected many times. The chain links TRBV5-6 to TRBJ1-5; no clear D gene. V was pared by 1 base and J by 0 bases, with 11 bases between. The CDR3 sequence is 16 residues long. The germline V gene encodes CDR1 SGHDT and CDR2 YYEEEE. CDR3 loop: CASSLLGEYSNQPQHF. CDR3 DNA sequence: TGTGCCAGCAGCTTGTTGGGTGAATATAGCAATCAGCCCCAGCATTTT.

This clonotype has just a few counts. The gene calls are TRBV2 and TRBJ2-7, with D possibly matching TRBD1 (5 bases). The CDR3 length is 16 residues. Per germline, CDR1 SNHLY and CDR2 FYNNEI. The ends were cut back, 1 base at V and 0 bases at J, with 13 bases in the middle. CDR3 DNA sequence: TGTGCCAGCAGTGAAGATGGGGCCAGTCACTCCTACGAGCAGTACGTC. It codes for CASSEDGASHSYEQYV.

The rearrangement uses TRBV4-1 and TRBJ2-1; the D call may be TRBD1 or TRBD2 (5 bases each). Germline V CDR1 and CDR2: MGHRA, YSYEKL. CDR3 length: 15 amino acids. V was trimmed by 0 bases and J by 2 bases, leaving 8 bases between them. CDR3 loop: CASSQDEGPYNEQFF. The CDR3 DNA reads TGCGCCAGCAGCCAAGATGAGGGGCCCTACAATGAGCAGTTCTTC.

V is TRBV25-1 and J is TRBJ2-7; D is unresolved. The CDR3 loop spans 12 amino acids. Germline CDR1 and CDR2: MGHDK and SYGVNS. Trimming left V 6 bases short and J 3 bases short, with 9 bases between. This CDR3 is CASRPPHYEQYV. The CDR3 DNA sequence: TGTGCCAGCAGACCACCCCACTACGAGCAGTACGTC.

This clonotype was seen a handful of times. The chain recombines TRBV4-1 with TRBJ2-1; 9 nucleotides match TRBD2. The CDR3 has 14 amino acids. J was trimmed by 3 bases and V by 7 bases; bases with no gene match: 4. CDR1 is MGHRA and CDR2 is YSYEKL in the germline V gene. Written as DNA, the CDR3 is TGCGCCAGCACCCCAGCGGGGGGCTACAATGAGCAGTTCTTC. Protein: CASTPAGGYNEQFF.

This clonotype has only a few counts. The chain carries TRBV9 and TRBJ2-1; D call uncertain. The CDR3 sequence is 13 residues long. Deletions cut 4 bases from V and 3 bases from J, with 8 bases between. Germline CDR1 is SGDLS and CDR2 is YYNGEE. In DNA, the CDR3 is TGTGCCAGCAGCCCATACTACTACAATGAGCAGTTCTTC. It is translated as CASSPYYYNEQFF.

In this sample, this clonotype turned up many times. The CDR3 DNA reads as TGTGCCAGCAGCTTAGAGGGGGGAACCTACGAGCAGTACGTC. Amino acid sequence: CASSLEGGTYEQYV. The chain combines TRBV7-2 with TRBJ2-7; tentatively, D is TRBD1 or TRBD2 (6 bases each). V lost 1 base and J 2 bases, leaving 9 bases between the germline ends. Germline V gene lookup returns CDR1 SGHTA and CDR2 FQGNSA. CDR3 size: 14 residues.

This clonotype occurred many times. The rearrangement joins TRBV7-6 to TRBJ2-3; D is unclear. The CDR3 has 13 residues. CDR1 and CDR2 (germline): SGHVS, FNYEAQ. Trimming removed 1 base at V and 2 bases at J, with 4 bases between. This CDR3 is CASSLEITDTQYF. In DNA form, the CDR3 reads TGTGCCAGCAGCTTAGAGATCACAGATACGCAGTATTTT. The full variable domain, its missing parts supplied by reference TRBV7-6 and TRBJ2-3, is GAGVSQSPRYKVTKRGQDVALRCDPISGHVSLYWYRQALGQGPEFLTYFNYEAQQDKSGLPNDRFSAERPEGSISTLTIQRTEQRDSAMYRCASSLEITDTQYFGPGTRLTVL.